The 12 T cell receptor beta chains below all came from one sample that was sequenced in a study of T cell responses to AZD1222 COVID-19 vaccine. Assay: immunoSEQ multiplex PCR; the TCRdb copy retains only in-frame clones and omits some. The table lists 90,000 to 150,000 clones, around 88% of them singletons. The sequenced sample was peripheral blood, obtained 28 days after the second AZD1222 dose. The receptors shown here come from an adult who received the AZD1222 COVID-19 vaccine.

This chain uses TRBV4-2 with TRBJ2-7; 9 positions match TRBD1. The junction had 10 bases not matched to a gene; V was cut back by 0 bases and J by 7 bases. CDR3 length: 16 residues. CDR1 and CDR2 (germline): LGHNA, YNFKEQ. The CDR3 reads CASSQDTGTGSEEQYF. CDR3 bases: TGTGCCAGCAGCCAAGATACCGGGACAGGGTCTGAGGAGCAGTACTTC.

The rearrangement uses TRBV2 and TRBJ2-6; D remains unclear. The CDR3 runs to 15 residues. CDR1 SNHLY and CDR2 FYNNEI come from the germline V gene. V was trimmed by 6 bases and J by 0 bases, leaving 9 bases between them. The CDR3 DNA reads TGTGCCAGCAGCCGGACGGACTCTGGGGCCAACGTCCTGACTTTC. It is translated as CASSRTDSGANVLTF.

The chain has TRBV6-5 and TRBJ1-5, with 8 bases aligning to TRBD1. There are 14 residues in the CDR3. Germline trimming cut 8 bases from V and 2 bases from J; bases unmatched to any gene: 5. CDR1 MNHEY and CDR2 SVGAGI come from the germline V gene. The CDR3 DNA reads as TGTGCCAGCCGCGAGGACAGGGGCAATCAGCCCCAGCATTTT. It translates to CASREDRGNQPQHF.

This clone has a single count. V and J are TRBV28 and TRBJ1-3, with D possibly being TRBD1 (6 bases). From germline, CDR1 is MDHEN and CDR2 SYDVKM. Trimming removed 5 bases at V and 7 bases at J, with 18 bases between. The CDR3 totals 15 residues. CDR3 sequence reads: CASSRRTGSMNTIYF. The CDR3 DNA sequence: TGTGCCAGCAGTCGGCGTACAGGGTCCATGAACACCATATATTTT.

V and J are TRBV19 and TRBJ1-1; 8 bases match TRBD1. The germline V gene encodes CDR1 LNHDA and CDR2 SQIVND (reference sequence). This CDR3 is 15 amino acids long. The ends lost 1 base at V and 5 bases at J; junction bases unmatched: 6. Here the CDR3 DNA reads TGTGCCAGTAGTATAGGTCAGGGGGCTGGGACTGAAGCTTTCTTT. Encoded protein: CASSIGQGAGTEAFF.

This clone was recorded only once. This chain connects TRBV7-9 to TRBJ2-1, with 7 bases aligning to TRBD2. V lost 2 bases and J lost 5; bases outside the gene matches: 6. Germline CDR1 reads SEHNR; CDR2 reads FQNEAQ (reference sequence). The CDR3 sequence is 15 residues long. This CDR3 is CASSLLAGFDNEQFF. The CDR3 bases are TGTGCCAGCAGCTTATTAGCGGGTTTCGACAATGAGCAGTTCTTC.

The genes are TRBV6-5 and TRBJ2-5, with 7 bases that match TRBD1. CDR3 length: 14 amino acids. After removal of 6 bases from V and 7 bases from J, the junction contained 11 bases not matched to a gene. Germline CDR1 MNHEY, CDR2 SVGAGI. This CDR3 is CASRLDREYRTQYF. In nucleotides, the CDR3 is TGTGCCAGCAGACTAGACAGGGAGTATCGGACCCAGTACTTC.

This chain links TRBV6-2 or TRBV6-3 with TRBJ1-5; TRBD1 matches 7 bases. Germline loops: CDR1 MNHEY, CDR2 SVGEGT. This CDR3 is 14 amino acids long. With 4 bases clipped from V and 7 bases from J, the junction kept 7 bases outside the gene matches. The CDR3 DNA reads TGTGCCAGCAGTTCCCCGGGACAGAGGCAGCCCCAGCATTTT. Its protein is CASSSPGQRQPQHF.

V is TRBV12-3 or TRBV12-4 and J is TRBJ1-5; no reliable D call. The CDR3 extends over 13 amino acids. Trimming removed 3 bases at V and 1 base at J, with 4 bases between. The CDR3 protein is CASSLRSNQPQHF. In nucleotides, the CDR3 is TGTGCCAGCAGTTTGCGAAGCAATCAGCCCCAGCATTTT.

CDR3 bases: TGTGCCAGCAGGAAACAGGGGACCTATGGCTACACCTTC. Translated, it gives CASRKQGTYGYTF. This chain joins TRBV6-5 and TRBJ1-2, with 7 positions matching TRBD1. V lost 6 bases, J lost 4 bases, and 5 bases stayed unmatched. The CDR3 consists of 13 residues. The germline gives CDR1 MNHEY, CDR2 SVGAGI.

The DNA of the CDR3 is TGTGCCAGCAGTTTCGGGGAGTATAGCAATCAGCCCCAGCATTTT. Its protein product is CASSFGEYSNQPQHF. This chain connects TRBV27 to TRBJ1-5; no reliable D call. From germline, CDR1 is MNHEY and CDR2 SMNVEV (reference sequence). CDR3 size: 15 residues. Trimming shortened V by 3 bases and J by 0 bases, and 9 bases separated the two germline ends.

This clone was picked up a small number of times. This chain connects TRBV18 to TRBJ1-4; D remains ambiguous. In germline, CDR1 is KGHSH, CDR2 LQKENI. Deletions cut 6 bases from V and 7 bases from J, with 12 bases between. The CDR3 covers 13 residues. CDR3 protein: CASSSPGTEKLFF. CDR3 sequence (DNA): TGTGCCAGCTCGTCTCCGGGAACTGAAAAACTGTTTTTT. Full variable domain (missing parts from reference TRBV18 and TRBJ1-4): NAGVMQNPRHLVRRRGQEARLRCSPMKGHSHVYWYRQLPEEGLKFMVYLQKENIIDESGMPKERFSAEFPKEGPSILRIQQVVRGDSAAYFCASSSPGTEKLFFGSGTQLSVL.